This TCR beta chain appears in the sequencing data of a study of identical twins. This clonotype has only a few counts. Its antigen remains unidentified. The germline gives CDR1 SEHNR, CDR2 FQNEAQ (reference sequence). V dropped 5 bases and J dropped 6; count of bases not matched to a gene: 9. The CDR3 length is 16 residues. Addition of a universal primer site occurred through template switching, and cDNA carried unique molecular identifiers. MiXCR was run by TCRdb on the 5' RACE reads, yielding one entry per CDR3 protein. Here the sample spans under 350,000 distinct CDR3 sequences, roughly 10% being singletons. Regarding the study as a whole: Out-of-frame alpha sequences common to twins exhibited an excess of low generation probability.

All donors comprised healthy Caucasians. The data also belong to a second study, concerning yellow fever vaccine responses in identical twins.

The chain is built from TRBV7-9 and TRBJ2-2, with 10 bases fitting TRBD2. Sequencing was done on a sample of CD8+ T cells sorted from blood. The origin of this receptor is a woman aged 18-30 years in good health. CDR3 in amino acids: CASSPLSGRAAGELFF. The DNA for the CDR3 is TGTGCCAGCAGCCCCCTAAGCGGGAGGGCCGCCGGGGAGCTGTTTTTT.